This paragraph covers one TCR beta chain sequence. Antigen: not known. This record belongs to a study of identical twins. Findings and limits, study-wide: Beta out-of-frame twin sharing showed a weaker excess.

All donors were healthy Caucasians. The CDR3 is 15 residues long. V lost 2 bases, J lost 3 bases, and 14 bases lay in between. TCRdb redid the calling of the 5' RACE reads with MiXCR, one entry per CDR3 protein. The sample records roughly 500,000 distinct CDR3 sequences, 22% being singletons. These same data were also listed under a study on T cells expressing NK-cell markers. That work contributes: Of the CD8+ T cell pool in about 6 donors, roughly 1.0-7.5% was accounted for by dominant NKG2C+ clonotypes.

The clonotype originates from a woman in her late teens or twenties in good health. This rearrangement joins TRBV23-1 to TRBJ2-7; D may be TRBD1 (5 bases). TRBV23-1 is recorded as an ORF, its role being uncertain. Sequenced material: CD4+ T cells sorted from blood. The DNA of the CDR3 is TGCGCCAGCAGTCAAATGGCAGGGCGCCACTACGAGCAGTACTTC. This encodes CASSQMAGRHYEQYF.